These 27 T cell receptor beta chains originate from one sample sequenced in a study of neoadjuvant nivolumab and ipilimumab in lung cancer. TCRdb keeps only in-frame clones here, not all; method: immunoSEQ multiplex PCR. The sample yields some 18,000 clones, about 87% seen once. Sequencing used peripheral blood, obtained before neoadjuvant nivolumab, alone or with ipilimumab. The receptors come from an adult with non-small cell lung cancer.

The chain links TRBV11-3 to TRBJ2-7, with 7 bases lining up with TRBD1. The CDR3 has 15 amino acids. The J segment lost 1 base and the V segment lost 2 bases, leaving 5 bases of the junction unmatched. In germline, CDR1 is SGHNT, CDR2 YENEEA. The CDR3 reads CASSLYQGDSYEQYF. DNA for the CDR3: TGTGCCAGCAGCTTATATCAGGGGGATTCCTACGAGCAGTACTTC. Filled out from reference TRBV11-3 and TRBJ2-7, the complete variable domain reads EAGVVQSPRYKIIEKKQPVAFWCNPISGHNTLYWYLQNLGQGPELLIRYENEEAVDDSQLPKDRFSAERLKGVDSTLKIQPAELGDSAVYLCASSLYQGDSYEQYFGPGTRLTVT.

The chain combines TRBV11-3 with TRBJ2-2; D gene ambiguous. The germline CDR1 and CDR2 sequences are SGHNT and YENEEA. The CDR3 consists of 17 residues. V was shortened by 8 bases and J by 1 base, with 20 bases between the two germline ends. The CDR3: CASRDTNSRGNTGELFF. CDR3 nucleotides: TGTGCCAGCCGCGACACGAACTCACGCGGGAACACCGGGGAGCTGTTTTTT.

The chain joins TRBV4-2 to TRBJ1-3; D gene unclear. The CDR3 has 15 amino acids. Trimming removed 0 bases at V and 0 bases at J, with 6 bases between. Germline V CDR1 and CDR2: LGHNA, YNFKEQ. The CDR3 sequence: CASSQDSSSGNTIYF. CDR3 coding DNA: TGTGCCAGCAGCCAAGATTCCAGCTCTGGAAACACCATATATTTT.

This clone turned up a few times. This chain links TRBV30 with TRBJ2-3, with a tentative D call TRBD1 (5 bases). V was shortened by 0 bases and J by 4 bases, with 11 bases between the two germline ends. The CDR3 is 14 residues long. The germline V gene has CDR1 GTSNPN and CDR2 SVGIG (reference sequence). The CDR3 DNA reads TGTGCCTGGAGTGTAAGTGGGGCGGCAGATACGCAGTATTTT. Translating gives CAWSVSGAADTQYF.

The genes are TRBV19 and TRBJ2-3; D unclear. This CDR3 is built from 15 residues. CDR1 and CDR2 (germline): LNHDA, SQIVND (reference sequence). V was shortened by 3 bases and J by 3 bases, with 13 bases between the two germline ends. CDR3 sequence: CASSINGFSTDTQYF. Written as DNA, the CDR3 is TGTGCCAGTAGTATCAATGGCTTTTCAACAGATACGCAGTATTTT.

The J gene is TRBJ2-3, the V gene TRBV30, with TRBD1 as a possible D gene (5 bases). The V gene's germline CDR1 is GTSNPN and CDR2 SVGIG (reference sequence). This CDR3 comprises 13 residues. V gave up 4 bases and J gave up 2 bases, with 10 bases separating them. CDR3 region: CAWNMDTTDTQYF. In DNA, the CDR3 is TGTGCCTGGAACATGGACACCACAGATACGCAGTATTTT.

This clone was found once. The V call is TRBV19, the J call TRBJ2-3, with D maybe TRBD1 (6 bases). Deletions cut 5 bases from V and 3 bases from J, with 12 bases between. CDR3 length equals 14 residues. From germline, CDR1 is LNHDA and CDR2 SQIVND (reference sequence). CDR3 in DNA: TGTGCCAGTAGTCTAAGAACAGGGACAGATACGCAGTATTTT. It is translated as CASSLRTGTDTQYF.

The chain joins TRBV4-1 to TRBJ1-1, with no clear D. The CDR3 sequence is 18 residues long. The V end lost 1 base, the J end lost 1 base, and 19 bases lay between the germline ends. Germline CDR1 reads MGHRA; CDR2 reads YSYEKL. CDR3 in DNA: TGCGCCAGCAGCCAAGCTATCCCGGGCACATCAACGAACACTGAAGCTTTCTTT. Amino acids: CASSQAIPGTSTNTEAFF.

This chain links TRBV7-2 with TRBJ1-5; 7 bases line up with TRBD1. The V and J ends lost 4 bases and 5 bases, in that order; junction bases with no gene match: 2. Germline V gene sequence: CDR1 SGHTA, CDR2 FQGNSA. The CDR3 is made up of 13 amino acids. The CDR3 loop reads CASSSDRDQPQHF. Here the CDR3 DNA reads TGTGCCAGCAGCTCTGACAGGGATCAGCCCCAGCATTTT.

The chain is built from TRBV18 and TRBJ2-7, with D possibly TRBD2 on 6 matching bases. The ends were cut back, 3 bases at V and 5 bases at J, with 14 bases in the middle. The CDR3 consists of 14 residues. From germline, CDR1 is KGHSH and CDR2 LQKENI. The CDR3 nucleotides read TGTGCCAGCTCACCTGGCGTGGGGGAGGACGAGCAGTACTTC. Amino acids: CASSPGVGEDEQYF.

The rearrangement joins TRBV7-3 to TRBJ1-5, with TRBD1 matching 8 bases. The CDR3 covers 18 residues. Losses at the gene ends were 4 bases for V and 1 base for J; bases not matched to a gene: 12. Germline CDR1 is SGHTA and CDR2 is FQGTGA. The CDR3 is CASSSWTGFSLSNQPQHF. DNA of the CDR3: TGTGCCAGCAGCTCCTGGACAGGGTTTTCACTCAGCAATCAGCCCCAGCATTTT.

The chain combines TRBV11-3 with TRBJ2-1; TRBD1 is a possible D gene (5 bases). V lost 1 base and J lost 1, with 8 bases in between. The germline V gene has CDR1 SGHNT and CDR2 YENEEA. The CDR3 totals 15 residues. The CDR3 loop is CASSLGQRSYNEQFF. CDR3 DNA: TGTGCCAGCAGCTTAGGACAGAGGTCCTACAATGAGCAGTTCTTC.

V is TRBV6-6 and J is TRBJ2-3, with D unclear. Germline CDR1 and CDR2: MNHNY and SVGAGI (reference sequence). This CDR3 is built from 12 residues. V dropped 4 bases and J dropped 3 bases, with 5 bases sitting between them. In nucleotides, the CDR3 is TGTGCCAGCAGTTCCGGAACAGATACGCAGTATTTT. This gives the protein CASSSGTDTQYF.

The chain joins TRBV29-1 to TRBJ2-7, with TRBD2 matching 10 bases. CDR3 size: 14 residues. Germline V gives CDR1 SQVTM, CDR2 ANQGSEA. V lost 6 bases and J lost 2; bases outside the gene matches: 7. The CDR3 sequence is CSVDLAGGTYEQYF. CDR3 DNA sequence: TGCAGCGTGGACTTAGCGGGAGGTACCTACGAGCAGTACTTC.

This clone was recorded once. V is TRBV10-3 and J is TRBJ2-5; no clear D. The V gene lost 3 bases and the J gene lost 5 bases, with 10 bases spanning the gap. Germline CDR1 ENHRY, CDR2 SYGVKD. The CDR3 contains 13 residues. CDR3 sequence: CAISERTWETQYF. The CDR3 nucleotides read TGTGCCATCAGTGAAAGAACTTGGGAGACCCAGTACTTC.

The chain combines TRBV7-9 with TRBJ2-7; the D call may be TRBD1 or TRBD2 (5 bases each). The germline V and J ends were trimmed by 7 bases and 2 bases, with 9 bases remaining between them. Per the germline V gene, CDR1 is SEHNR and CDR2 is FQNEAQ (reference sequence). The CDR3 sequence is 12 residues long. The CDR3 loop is CASNGGPYEQYF. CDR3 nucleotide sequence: TGTGCCAGCAATGGGGGACCCTACGAGCAGTACTTC.

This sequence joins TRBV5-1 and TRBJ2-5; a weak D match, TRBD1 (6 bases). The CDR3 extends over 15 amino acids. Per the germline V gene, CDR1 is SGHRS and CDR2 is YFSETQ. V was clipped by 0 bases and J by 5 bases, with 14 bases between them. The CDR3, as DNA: TGCGCCAGCAGCTTGGTGGCAGGGGAGAGGGAGACCCAGTACTTC. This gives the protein CASSLVAGERETQYF.

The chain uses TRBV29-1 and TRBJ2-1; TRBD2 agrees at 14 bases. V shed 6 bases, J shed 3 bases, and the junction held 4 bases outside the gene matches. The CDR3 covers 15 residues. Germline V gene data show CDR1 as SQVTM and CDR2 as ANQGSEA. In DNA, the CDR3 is TGCAGCGTGACCGGGACTAGCGGGAGCTACAATGAGCAGTTCTTC. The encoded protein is CSVTGTSGSYNEQFF.

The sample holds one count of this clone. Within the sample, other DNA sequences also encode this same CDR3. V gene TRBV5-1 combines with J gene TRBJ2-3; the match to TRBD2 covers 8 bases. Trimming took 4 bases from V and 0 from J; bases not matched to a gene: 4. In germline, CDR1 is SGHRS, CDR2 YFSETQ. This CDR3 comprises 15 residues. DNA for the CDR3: TGCGCCAGCAGCCGGGGGGGTACGAGCACAGATACGCAGTATTTT. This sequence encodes CASSRGGTSTDTQYF.

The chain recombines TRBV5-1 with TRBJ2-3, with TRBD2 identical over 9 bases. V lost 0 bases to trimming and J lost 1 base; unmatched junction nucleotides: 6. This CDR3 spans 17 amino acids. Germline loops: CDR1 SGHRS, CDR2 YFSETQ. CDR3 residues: CASSLGVAGDGTDTQYF. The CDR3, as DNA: TGCGCCAGCAGCTTGGGCGTAGCGGGAGATGGCACAGATACGCAGTATTTT.

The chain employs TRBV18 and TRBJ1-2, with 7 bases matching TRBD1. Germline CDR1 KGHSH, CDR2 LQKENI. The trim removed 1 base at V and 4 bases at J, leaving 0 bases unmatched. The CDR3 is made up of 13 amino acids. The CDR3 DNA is TGTGCCAGCTCACCACAGGGGGCCTATGGCTACACCTTC. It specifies CASSPQGAYGYTF.

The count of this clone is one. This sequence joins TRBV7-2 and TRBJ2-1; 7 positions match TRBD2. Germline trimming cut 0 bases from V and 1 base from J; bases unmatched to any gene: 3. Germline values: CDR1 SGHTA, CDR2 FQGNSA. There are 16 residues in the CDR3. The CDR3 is CASSLAGGESYNEQFF. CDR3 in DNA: TGTGCCAGCAGCTTAGCTGGGGGGGAATCCTACAATGAGCAGTTCTTC.

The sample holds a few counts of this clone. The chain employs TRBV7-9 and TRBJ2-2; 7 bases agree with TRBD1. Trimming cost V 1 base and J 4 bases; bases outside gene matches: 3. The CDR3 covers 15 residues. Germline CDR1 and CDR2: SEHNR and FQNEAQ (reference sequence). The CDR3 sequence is CASSLEGARTGELFF. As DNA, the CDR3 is TGTGCCAGCAGCTTAGAGGGGGCGCGCACCGGGGAGCTGTTTTTT. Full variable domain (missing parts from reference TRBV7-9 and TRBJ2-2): DTGVSQNPRHKITKRGQNVTFRCDPISEHNRLYWYRQTLGQGPEFLTYFQNEAQLEKSRLLSDRFSAERPKGSFSTLEIQRTEQGDSAMYLCASSLEGARTGELFFGEGSRLTVL.

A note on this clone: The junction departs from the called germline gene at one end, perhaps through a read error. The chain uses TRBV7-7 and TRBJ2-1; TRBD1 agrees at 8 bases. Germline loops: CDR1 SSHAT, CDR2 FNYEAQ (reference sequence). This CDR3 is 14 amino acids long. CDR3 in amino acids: CASSPGTGQNEQFF. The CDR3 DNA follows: TGTGCTAGCAGCCCCGGGACAGGCCAGAATGAGCAGTTCTTC. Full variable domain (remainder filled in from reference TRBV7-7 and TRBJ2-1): GAGVSQSPRYKVTKRGQDVTLRCDPISSHATLYWYQQALGQGPEFLTYFNYEAQPDKSGLPSDRFSAERPEGSISTLTIQRTEQRDSAMYRCASSPGTGQNEQFFGPGTRLTVL.

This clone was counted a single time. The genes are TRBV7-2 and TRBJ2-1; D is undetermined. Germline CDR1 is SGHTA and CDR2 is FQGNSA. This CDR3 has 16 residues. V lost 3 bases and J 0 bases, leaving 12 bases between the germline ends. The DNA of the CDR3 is TGTGCCAGCAGCTTCGCGGCGGTAAGCTCCTACAATGAGCAGTTCTTC. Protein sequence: CASSFAAVSSYNEQFF.

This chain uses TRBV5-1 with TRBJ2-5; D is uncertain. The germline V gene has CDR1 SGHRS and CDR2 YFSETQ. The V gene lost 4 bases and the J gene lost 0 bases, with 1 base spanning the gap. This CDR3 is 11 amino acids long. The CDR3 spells CASSDQETQYF. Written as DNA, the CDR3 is TGCGCCAGCAGCGACCAAGAGACCCAGTACTTC.

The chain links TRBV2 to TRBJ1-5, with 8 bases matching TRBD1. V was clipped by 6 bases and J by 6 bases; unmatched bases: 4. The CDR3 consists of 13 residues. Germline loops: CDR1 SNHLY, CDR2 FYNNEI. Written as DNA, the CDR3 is TGTGCCAGCAGGGGACAGGAGGGTCAGCCCCAGCATTTT. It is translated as CASRGQEGQPQHF.